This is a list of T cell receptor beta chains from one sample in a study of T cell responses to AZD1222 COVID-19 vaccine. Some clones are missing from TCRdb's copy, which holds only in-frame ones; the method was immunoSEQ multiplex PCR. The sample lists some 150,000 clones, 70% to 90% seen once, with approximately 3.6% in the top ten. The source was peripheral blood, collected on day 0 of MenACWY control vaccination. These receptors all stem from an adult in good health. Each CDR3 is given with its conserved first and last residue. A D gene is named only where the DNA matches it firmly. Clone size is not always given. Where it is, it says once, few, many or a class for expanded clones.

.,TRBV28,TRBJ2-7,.,TGTGCCAGCAGACATCCAACAGGAAACCACTACGAGCAGTACTTC,CASRHPTGNHYEQYF
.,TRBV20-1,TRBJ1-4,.,TGCAGTGCTACCTTTTCCTCCGGGCTGTTTTTT,CSATFSSGLFF
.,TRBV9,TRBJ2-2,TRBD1,TGTGCCAGCAGCGTAGTAGGGGGCGCCGGGACCGGGGAGCTGTTTTTT,CASSVVGGAGTGELFF
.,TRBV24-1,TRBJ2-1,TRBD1,TGTGCCACCAGTGATGTGAACCGGGACAGGGTTTCGAATGAGCAGTTCTTC,CATSDVNRDRVSNEQFF
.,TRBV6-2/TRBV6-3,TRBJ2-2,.,TGTGCCAGCAGTTACCCAGCCGGGGAGCTGTTTTTT,CASSYPAGELFF
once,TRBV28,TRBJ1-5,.,TGTGCCAGCAGTTTAATGGCGGTGGGACAGCCCCAGCATTTT,CASSLMAVGQPQHF
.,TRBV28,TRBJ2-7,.,TGTGCCAGCACCCCCCAGGGCAGGGAAAACGAGCAGTACTTC,CASTPQGRENEQYF
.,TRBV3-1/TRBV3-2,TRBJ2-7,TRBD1,TGTGCCAGCAGCCAATTTCAGGGGGTTGCGTACGAGCAGTACTTC,CASSQFQGVAYEQYF
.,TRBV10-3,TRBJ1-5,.,TGTGCCATCAGTGAGTCGGGGGGTGGGGTGAACCAGCCCCAGCATTTT,CAISESGGGVNQPQHF
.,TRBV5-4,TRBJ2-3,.,TGTGCCAGCAGCGTTAGGGGCACAGATACGCAGTATTTT,CASSVRGTDTQYF
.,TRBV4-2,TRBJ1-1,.,TGTGCCAGCAGCCGAAATGGGCAGTTTGACGAAGCTTTCTTT,CASSRNGQFDEAFF
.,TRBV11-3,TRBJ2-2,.,TGTGCCAGCAGCCAAAAACTAGCTCTGGGGGGGAACACCGGGGAGCTGTTTTTT,CASSQKLALGGNTGELFF
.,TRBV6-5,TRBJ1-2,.,TGTGCCAGCAGTTATGGCCCCTTAGGGTGGGCTGGCTACACCTTC,CASSYGPLGWAGYTF
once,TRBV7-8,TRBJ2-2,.,TGTGCCAGCAGCGTCCGCAGGGTTCCGCCCGGGGAGCTGTTTTTT,CASSVRRVPPGELFF
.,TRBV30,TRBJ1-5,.,TGTGCCTGGAGTTTAAGGGACGATCAGCCCCAGCATTTT,CAWSLRDDQPQHF
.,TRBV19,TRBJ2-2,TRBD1,TGTGCCAGTAGTGCGACAGGGTCTTTAGCCGGGGAGCTGTTTTTT,CASSATGSLAGELFF
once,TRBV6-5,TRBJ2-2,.,TGTGGTACTTGGAACTTGGCGTTCTCCGGGGAGCTGTTTTTT,CGTWNLAFSGELFF
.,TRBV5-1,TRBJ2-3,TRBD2,TGCGCCAGCAGCTCTCCAATGTATACTAGCGGGGGGGTAACAGATACGCAGTATTTT,CASSSPMYTSGGVTDTQYF
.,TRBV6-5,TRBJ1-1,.,TGTGCCAGCATCGAGGGGAACACTGAAGCTTTCTTT,CASIEGNTEAFF
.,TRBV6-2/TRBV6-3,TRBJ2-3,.,TGTGCCAGCACCCCAGGGCCCACAGATACGCAGTATTTT,CASTPGPTDTQYF
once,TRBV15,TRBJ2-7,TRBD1,TGTGCCACCAGCAAACATCAGGGGGTCTACGAGCAGTACTTC,CATSKHQGVYEQYF
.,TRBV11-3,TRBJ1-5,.,TGTGCCAGCAGCCTCTCGGAGGGGCCCCAGCATTTT,CASSLSEGPQHF
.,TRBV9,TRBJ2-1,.,TGTGCCAGCAGCGTAGCCGGGACTCTCCTCGGGTACAATGAGCAGTTCTTC,CASSVAGTLLGYNEQFF
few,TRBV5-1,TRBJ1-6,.,TGCGCCAGCAGCTTGGTCCCCCGGCCCTATGGTTCACCCCTCCACTTT,CASSLVPRPYGSPLHF
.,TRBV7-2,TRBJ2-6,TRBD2,TGTGCCAGCAGCTTAGCCCTAGCGGGACTTCTGGGGGGGGCCAACGTCCTGACTTTC,CASSLALAGLLGGANVLTF
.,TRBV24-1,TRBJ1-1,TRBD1,TGTGCCACCAGTGGCGGACAGGGGAGAGACACTGAAGCTTTCTTT,CATSGGQGRDTEAFF
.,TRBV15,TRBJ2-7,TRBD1,TGTGCCACCAGCGGTCGGACAGGGGTAAACGAGCAGTACTTC,CATSGRTGVNEQYF
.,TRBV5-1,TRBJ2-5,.,TGCGCCAGCAGCAGGCACACAGAAGAGACCCAGTACTTC,CASSRHTEETQYF
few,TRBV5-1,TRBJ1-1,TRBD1,TGCGCCAGCAGCACCGGACAGGGAACTGAAGCTTTCTTT,CASSTGQGTEAFF
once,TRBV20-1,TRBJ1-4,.,TGCAGTGCTAGTGTTTCGACATCAACTAATGAAAAACTGTTTTTT,CSASVSTSTNEKLFF
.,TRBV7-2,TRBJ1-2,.,TGTGCCAGCAGCTTTGGAGGAGCTAACTATGGCTACACCTTC,CASSFGGANYGYTF